Shown below are 27 T cell receptor beta chains from a single sample sequenced in a study of blood T cell repertoires in COVID-19. Profiled with immunoSEQ multiplex PCR; TCRdb holds only in-frame clones, not every one. The table has a few hundred thousand clones, around 80% seen once. Sequenced: peripheral blood. All receptors derive from a woman aged 80 or older with acute or convalescent COVID-19.

The chain has TRBV7-2 and TRBJ1-5; D might be TRBD1 (5 bases). Per the germline V gene, CDR1 is SGHTA and CDR2 is FQGNSA. The CDR3 loop spans 13 amino acids. Trimming removed 3 bases at V and 6 bases at J, with 9 bases between. The CDR3 DNA reads TGTGCCAGCAGCTTGGACATTCTTCAGCCCCAGCATTTT. It specifies CASSLDILQPQHF.

This chain joins TRBV4-1 and TRBJ2-3, with TRBD2 matching over 8 bases. The V gene end was trimmed by 0 bases and the J gene end by 4 bases; junction bases not matched to a gene: 6. This CDR3 comprises 16 residues. CDR1 is MGHRA and CDR2 is YSYEKL in the germline V gene. CDR3: CASSQDSGGFADTQYF. The CDR3 region has the DNA TGCGCCAGCAGCCAAGATTCGGGGGGGTTCGCAGATACGCAGTATTTT.

This clone was counted a few times. The chain employs TRBV19 and TRBJ2-7; 12 bases are shared with TRBD2. Per germline, CDR1 LNHDA and CDR2 SQIVND (reference sequence). This CDR3 is built from 16 residues. V gave up 5 bases and J gave up 1 base; unmatched junction bases: 6. The CDR3 loop reads CASSSHGLAGSYEQYF. The CDR3 DNA reads as TGTGCCAGTAGTTCTCACGGACTAGCGGGATCCTACGAGCAGTACTTC.

The chain has TRBV27 and TRBJ2-7, with no clear D. This CDR3 has 10 residues. The V and J ends lost 7 bases and 7 bases respectively, with 8 bases between them. Germline CDR1 and CDR2: MNHEY and SMNVEV (reference sequence). This CDR3 is CASTAREQYF. The CDR3 DNA sequence: TGTGCCAGCACCGCGAGGGAGCAGTACTTC.

A remark on this clone: The sample contains more than one DNA sequence encoding this CDR3. The gene calls are TRBV19 and TRBJ1-1; tentatively, D is TRBD1 (5 bases). Germline values: CDR1 LNHDA, CDR2 SQIVND (reference sequence). Trimming removed 3 bases at V and 2 bases at J, with 7 bases between. The CDR3 consists of 13 residues. This CDR3 reads CASSIQGNTEAFF. The CDR3 nucleotides read TGTGCCAGTAGTATTCAGGGTAACACTGAAGCTTTCTTT.

The gene calls are TRBV30 and TRBJ2-7; 12 positions agree with TRBD1. J was trimmed by 7 bases and V by 0 bases; bases with no gene match: 7. In germline, CDR1 is GTSNPN, CDR2 SVGIG (reference sequence). This CDR3 contains 15 residues. The chain's CDR3 is CAWSVPGQGAEEQYF. The CDR3 DNA sequence: TGTGCCTGGAGTGTACCGGGACAGGGGGCGGAAGAGCAGTACTTC.

This clone was observed once. As DNA, the CDR3 is TGCAGCGCAGGGGGCATTAACACCGGGGAGCTGTTTTTT. This gives the protein CSAGGINTGELFF. J is TRBJ2-2 and V is TRBV29-1; TRBD1 matches at 8 bases. Germline CDR1 SQVTM, CDR2 ANQGSEA. The length of the CDR3 is 13 residues. Trimming at V came to 7 bases and at J to 2 bases, leaving 3 bases not matched to a gene.

The table lists this clone with a count of one. This chain links TRBV6-5 with TRBJ1-5; D unclear. Germline CDR1 is MNHEY and CDR2 is SVGAGI. V lost 2 bases and J lost 3, with 8 bases in between. This CDR3 region has 14 residues. CDR3 sequence reads: CASSYGEDNQPQHF. As DNA, the CDR3 is TGTGCCAGCAGTTACGGGGAGGACAATCAGCCCCAGCATTTT.

In the case of this clone: This sequence may be a read error, since a much larger clone differs from it by one base. The chain combines TRBV7-2 with TRBJ1-1; TRBD1 matches at 7 bases. Germline V CDR1 and CDR2: SGHTA, FQGNSA. V gave up 3 bases and J gave up 1 base; unmatched junction bases: 2. The length of the CDR3 is 14 residues. The CDR3 DNA reads as TGTGCCAGCAGCTTCGGGACAGCGAACACTGAAGCTTTCTTT. Amino acid sequence: CASSFGTANTEAFF.

The gene calls are TRBV30 and TRBJ1-5; maybe TRBD1 (6 bases). Per the germline V gene, CDR1 is GTSNPN and CDR2 is SVGIG (reference sequence). This CDR3 region has 13 residues. Deletions cut 1 base from V and 12 bases from J, with 16 bases between. For the CDR3, the DNA is TGTGCCTGGAGTGAACTTTCTGGGGGCAACCAGCATTTT. Translating gives CAWSELSGGNQHF.

The genes are TRBV7-6 and TRBJ1-2; D call uncertain. Trimming removed 1 base from V and 0 bases from J, with 6 bases in between. Germline V gene lookup returns CDR1 SGHVS and CDR2 FNYEAQ. This CDR3 comprises 14 residues. In nucleotides, the CDR3 is TGTGCCAGCAGCTTAGGCGGAACTAACTATGGCTACACCTTC. Protein product: CASSLGGTNYGYTF. Combining the CDR3 with reference TRBV7-6 and TRBJ1-2 gives the whole variable domain GAGVSQSPRYKVTKRGQDVALRCDPISGHVSLYWYRQALGQGPEFLTYFNYEAQQDKSGLPNDRFSAERPEGSISTLTIQRTEQRDSAMYRCASSLGGTNYGYTFGSGTRLTVV.

V is TRBV10-1 and J is TRBJ2-1, with a tentative D call TRBD2 (6 bases). The CDR3 runs 14 residues. The V gene lost 2 bases and the J gene lost 8 bases, with 13 bases spanning the gap. From germline, CDR1 is WNHNN and CDR2 SYGVQD (reference sequence). The CDR3: CASSELAGGDEQFF. The CDR3 DNA reads as TGCGCCAGCAGTGAGCTCGCTGGAGGGGATGAGCAGTTCTTC.

The V call is TRBV4-3, the J call TRBJ1-2, with D possibly being TRBD1 (6 bases). CDR1 and CDR2 from the germline V gene are LGHNA and YSLEER. Trimming pared 0 bases from V and 2 bases from J, leaving 7 bases between. The CDR3 has 14 residues. The CDR3 coding sequence is TGCGCCAGCAGCCAAGATCAGGGGAACTATGGCTACACCTTC. Translated: CASSQDQGNYGYTF.

This sequence joins TRBV5-1 and TRBJ1-6; a possible D gene is TRBD1 (5 bases). The V and J ends lost 7 bases and 0 bases respectively, with 11 bases between them. The CDR3 covers 15 residues. Germline V gene lookup returns CDR1 SGHRS and CDR2 YFSETQ. CDR3 sequence (DNA): TGCGCCAGCGGGGCGACGAGCTCCTATAATTCACCCCTCCACTTT. Translated, it gives CASGATSSYNSPLHF.

The chain has TRBV19 and TRBJ1-2; D not certain. Trimming stripped 7 bases from V and 0 bases from J, with 9 bases between. Per germline, CDR1 LNHDA and CDR2 SQIVND (reference sequence). There are 13 residues in the CDR3. Written as DNA, the CDR3 is TGTGCCAGTACCTTGCGCCCTAACTATGGCTACACCTTC. As protein: CASTLRPNYGYTF.

V is TRBV7-2 and J is TRBJ1-3, with a weak D call TRBD1 (5 bases). Germline assignment: CDR1 SGHTA and CDR2 FQGNSA. Trimming took off 5 bases at V and 5 bases at J, with 13 bases between the two ends. The CDR3 contains 14 residues. This chain's CDR3 is CASSPGQGRNTIYF. Written as DNA, the CDR3 is TGTGCCAGCAGCCCAGGCCAGGGAAGAAACACCATATATTTT.

The V and J genes are TRBV4-1 and TRBJ1-5; no reliable D call. CDR3 length equals 16 residues. Germline CDR1 is MGHRA and CDR2 is YSYEKL. Between the trimmed V and J ends, which lost 0 bases and 6 bases, there was a span of 15 bases. The CDR3 protein is CASSQDRFEGSQPQHF. In DNA, the CDR3 is TGCGCCAGCAGCCAAGATAGGTTTGAGGGTAGTCAGCCCCAGCATTTT.

Written as DNA, the CDR3 is TGTGCCAGCAGCCTTCAAAGGGACAGGGAAAAACTGTTTTTT. Protein: CASSLQRDREKLFF. The rearrangement joins TRBV11-2 to TRBJ1-4; TRBD1 matches 8 bases. CDR1 SGHAT and CDR2 FQNNGV come from the germline V gene. This CDR3 is built from 14 residues. V was clipped by 5 bases and J by 8 bases; unmatched bases: 7. Filled out from reference TRBV11-2 and TRBJ1-4, the complete variable domain reads EAGVAQSPRYKIIEKRQSVAFWCNPISGHATLYWYQQILGQGPKLLIQFQNNGVVDDSQLPKDRFSAERLKGVDSTLKIQPAKLEDSAVYLCASSLQRDREKLFFGSGTQLSVL.

The chain carries TRBV5-1 and TRBJ2-7; 7 nucleotides match TRBD1. CDR3 size: 14 residues. Germline-derived CDR1 and CDR2 are SGHRS and YFSETQ. Losses at the gene ends were 0 bases for V and 6 bases for J; bases not matched to a gene: 6. CDR3 protein: CASSLEGTAPEQYF. The CDR3 bases are TGCGCCAGCAGCTTGGAAGGGACAGCGCCCGAGCAGTACTTC. Drawing the rest from reference TRBV5-1 and TRBJ2-7, the complete variable domain is KAGVTQTPRYLIKTRGQQVTLSCSPISGHRSVSWYQQTPGQGLQFLFEYFSETQRNKGNFPGRFSGRQFSNSRSEMNVSTLELGDSALYLCASSLEGTAPEQYFGPGTRLTVT.

The J gene is TRBJ2-7, the V gene TRBV7-3; 8 bases align to TRBD1. The CDR3 is made up of 14 amino acids. V dropped 5 bases and J dropped 4; count of bases not matched to a gene: 7. In germline, CDR1 is SGHTA, CDR2 FQGTGA. The CDR3 DNA is TGTGCCAGCAGCCAGCCGGGACAGGTTTACGAGCAGTACTTC. It encodes CASSQPGQVYEQYF.

This chain uses TRBV6-1 with TRBJ1-1; 10 positions match TRBD1. The junction had 8 bases not matched to a gene; V was cut back by 0 bases and J by 4 bases. The CDR3 extends over 17 amino acids. Germline lookup yields CDR1 MNHNS and CDR2 SASEGT. The CDR3 DNA reads as TGTGCCAGCAGTGAAGCGGAGACAGGGGGCGCACGCACTGAAGCTTTCTTT. It is translated as CASSEAETGGARTEAFF.

The chain carries TRBV6-2 or TRBV6-3 and TRBJ1-4, with D possibly matching TRBD1 (6 bases). The CDR3 spans 11 residues. Germline V gives CDR1 MNHEY, CDR2 SVGEGT. V was pared by 6 bases and J by 14 bases, with 13 bases between. The CDR3 sequence: CASSAGTRLFF. In nucleotides, the CDR3 is TGTGCCAGCAGCGCCGGGACAAGGCTGTTTTTT.

This clone was seen a single time. The CDR3 region has the DNA TGTGCCTGGAGCCAGGTTCGGAATGAAAAACTGTTTTTT. The encoded protein is CAWSQVRNEKLFF. The chain has TRBV30 and TRBJ1-4; D is unclear. V lost 3 bases and J 5 bases, leaving 10 bases between the germline ends. This CDR3 is 13 amino acids long. CDR1 GTSNPN and CDR2 SVGIG come from the germline V gene (reference sequence).

This clone occurred a few times. The chain couples TRBV3-1 (or the pseudogene TRBV3-2) to TRBJ1-2; D is uncertain. CDR1 is LGHDT and CDR2 is YNNKEL in the germline V gene (reference sequence). The CDR3 spans 15 residues. Trimming removed 1 base from V and 0 bases from J, with 9 bases in between. The DNA for the CDR3 is TGTGCCAGCAGCCAAGGACAAGCTCCTAACTATGGCTACACCTTC. This codes for CASSQGQAPNYGYTF.

This chain connects TRBV11-2 to TRBJ2-1, with D possibly matching TRBD2 (5 bases). This CDR3 is built from 14 residues. V lost 7 bases, J lost 0 bases, and 10 bases lay in between. The germline V gene has CDR1 SGHAT and CDR2 FQNNGV. CDR3 coding DNA: TGTGCCAGCACCACGGGGAGCTCCTACAATGAGCAGTTCTTC. It codes for CASTTGSSYNEQFF. Together with reference TRBV11-2 and TRBJ2-1, the CDR3 gives the full variable domain: EAGVAQSPRYKIIEKRQSVAFWCNPISGHATLYWYQQILGQGPKLLIQFQNNGVVDDSQLPKDRFSAERLKGVDSTLKIQPAKLEDSAVYLCASTTGSSYNEQFFGPGTRLTVL.

The genes are TRBV10-3 and TRBJ2-2, with 10 bases matching TRBD2. The CDR3 is 17 amino acids. Germline assignment: CDR1 ENHRY and CDR2 SYGVKD. V lost 0 bases and J lost 3; bases outside the gene matches: 4. The CDR3 sequence: CAISESQRGGDTGELFF. CDR3 in DNA: TGTGCCATCAGTGAGTCACAGCGGGGGGGCGACACCGGGGAGCTGTTTTTT.

The V gene is TRBV6-2 or TRBV6-3, the J gene TRBJ2-1; the match to TRBD2 covers 7 bases. The ends lost 4 bases at V and 5 bases at J; junction bases unmatched: 11. Germline V CDR1 and CDR2: MNHEY, SVGEGT. This CDR3 has 16 residues. The CDR3 bases are TGTGCCAGCAGTTTCCCCCCCTGGGGGGGGGACAATGAGCAGTTCTTC. Translating it yields CASSFPPWGGDNEQFF.